The rows below give T cell receptor beta chains drawn from one sample of a study of shared clonotypes between healthy human individuals. Using immunoSEQ multiplex PCR, the repertoire was profiled, and TCRdb retains in-frame clones only, with some absent. The data contain about 820,000 clones, roughly 92% of them singletons. Sequencing was performed on naive CD8+ T cells sorted from blood. The receptor source for this set is a man aged 25 to 40 in good health. CDR3s leave out the opening cysteine and the closing phenylalanine or tryptophan. Not all rows give a size; the values are once, few, many and, for expanded clones, a class.

J,V,size,CDR3
TRBJ1-5,TRBV21-1,NA,ASSKSEGGHSNQPQH
TRBJ2-7,TRBV5-8,NA,ASSFGVISGQRTTGYEQY
TRBJ2-1,TRBV27,NA,ASSSSAGDTYNEQF
TRBJ2-1,TRBV28,NA,ASSTASGRAEVIDEQF
TRBJ2-5,TRBV7-3,NA,ASPPGRDIAETQY
TRBJ1-5,TRBV28,NA,ASSSGTGTHQPQH
TRBJ2-3,TRBV7-2,NA,ASSFGLAGADTQY
TRBJ1-3,TRBV30,NA,AWVGGSGNTIY
TRBJ2-5,TRBV10-2,NA,AVRDRGETQY
TRBJ1-4,TRBV6-5,NA,ASSYSLGTANEKLF
TRBJ2-1,TRBV11-3,NA,ASSLLVAGEGEQF
TRBJ2-4,TRBV15,NA,ATSRDPQGQSGAKNIQY
TRBJ2-1,TRBV7-9,NA,ASGHLLAGEVGQF
TRBJ2-1,TRBV27,once,ASSVYRGEQF
TRBJ2-5,TRBV11-2,once,ASSLDHETSGELQETQY
TRBJ1-5,TRBV7-8,few,ASSGTPGNQPQH
TRBJ2-2,TRBV4-2,NA,ASSQRTGQNTGELF
TRBJ2-2,TRBV29-1,NA,SVRLAGDTGELF